This T cell receptor beta chain was captured in a study of OX40 agonist ivuxolimab in advanced cancers. Whole-study findings and limits: The investigators did not determine what antigen specificity the expanded peripheral T cells had.

A word on this clone: What it binds is unknown.

The table came from immunoSEQ multiplex PCR; TCRdb's copy has only in-frame clones and leaves some out. The sample lists over 75,000 clones, around nine tenths occurring once. The sequence came from an adult with an advanced solid tumor such as melanoma, head and neck, liver or kidney cancer. The material was CD4+ or CD8+ T cells sorted from blood, obtained in a trial of the OX40 agonist ivuxolimab.

The CDR3 reads CASSALSGGELGTQYF. CDR3 in DNA: TGCGCCAGCAGCGCCCTTAGCGGGGGGGAGCTTGGTACGCAGTATTTT. The gene calls are TRBV5-1 and TRBJ2-3, with TRBD2 matching over 11 bases. Trimming took 4 bases from V and 8 from J; bases not matched to a gene: 12. The germline CDR1 and CDR2 sequences are SGHRS and YFSETQ. The CDR3 is made up of 16 amino acids. Complete variable domain (other parts from reference TRBV5-1 and TRBJ2-3): KAGVTQTPRYLIKTRGQQVTLSCSPISGHRSVSWYQQTPGQGLQFLFEYFSETQRNKGNFPGRFSGRQFSNSRSEMNVSTLELGDSALYLCASSALSGGELGTQYFGPGTRLTVL.